The 13 T cell receptor beta chains below were found in one sample sequenced in a study of PD-1 blockade in classical Hodgkin lymphoma. Time point: cycle 4 day 1 (C4D1), after more than five weeks of nivolumab. Every patient was affected by relapse after autologous stem cell transplantation, while exposure to brentuximab vedotin was not uniform. By magnetic negative selection, CD4+ T cells were purified from thawed PBMCs. Assay used: immunoSEQ multiplex PCR; TCRdb lists only in-frame clones, some missing. The data show around 18,000 clones, roughly three quarters seen once. Specimen: CD4+ T cells from blood, collected before the fourth cycle of nivolumab. Source of these receptors: a human donor with classical Hodgkin lymphoma.

The rearrangement uses TRBV5-1 and TRBJ2-1; 7 bases align to TRBD2. V was pared by 7 bases and J by 4 bases, with 8 bases of the junction left unmatched. This CDR3 contains 14 residues. The germline gives CDR1 SGHRS, CDR2 YFSETQ. The CDR3 region is CASQGAGPYNEQFF. In DNA form, the CDR3 reads TGCGCCAGCCAGGGAGCGGGGCCGTACAATGAGCAGTTCTTC.

V gene TRBV29-1 combines with J gene TRBJ2-7; D ambiguous. This CDR3 contains 12 residues. The V end was cut by 7 bases, the J end by 4 bases, with 14 bases between. Germline CDR1 SQVTM, CDR2 ANQGSEA. CDR3 region: CSARLGFYEQYF. The CDR3 DNA follows: TGCAGCGCCAGGCTGGGTTTTTACGAGCAGTACTTC.

The rearrangement uses TRBV18 and TRBJ2-6; D is perhaps TRBD1 (5 bases). CDR3 length: 18 residues. Germline V lookup: CDR1 KGHSH, CDR2 LQKENI. The V end lost 4 bases, the J end lost 0 bases, and 16 bases lay between the germline ends. In DNA form, the CDR3 reads TGTGCCAGCTCACTTAATTCACAGGCGAGCTCTGGGGCCAACGTCCTGACTTTC. It is translated as CASSLNSQASSGANVLTF.

V is TRBV7-8 and J is TRBJ2-2; TRBD2 matches at 10 bases. This CDR3 comprises 17 residues. Germline CDR1 and CDR2: SGHVS and FQNEAQ. The V segment lost 1 base and the J segment 6 bases; nucleotides outside the gene matches: 8. The CDR3 nucleotides are TGTGCCAGCAGCTTAGAGGAGAGCGGGGGGGCGTCCGGGGAGCTGTTTTTT. The encoded protein is CASSLEESGGASGELFF.

This clone occurred once. The CDR3 is CASGFQGSAKNIQYF. In nucleotides, the CDR3 is TGTGCTAGTGGTTTTCAGGGAAGCGCCAAAAACATTCAGTACTTC. This chain uses TRBV12-5 with TRBJ2-4; TRBD1 might be the D (5 bases). The germline gives CDR1 LGHNT, CDR2 FRNRAP. CDR3 length: 15 amino acids. V was shortened by 3 bases and J by 1 base, with 10 bases between the two germline ends.

The V and J genes are TRBV28 and TRBJ2-7; 10 bases map to TRBD1. With 6 bases clipped from V and 3 bases from J, the junction kept 5 bases outside the gene matches. There are 14 residues in the CDR3. Germline-derived CDR1 and CDR2 are MDHEN and SYDVKM. The CDR3 loop is CASRDRGLFYEQYF. CDR3 coding DNA: TGTGCCAGCAGAGACAGGGGGCTGTTCTACGAGCAGTACTTC.

V usage is TRBV9 and J usage is TRBJ2-7, with D perhaps matching TRBD1 or TRBD2 (6 bases each). This CDR3 contains 14 residues. Germline loops: CDR1 SGDLS, CDR2 YYNGEE. Trimming removed 2 bases at V and 4 bases at J, with 13 bases between. CDR3 DNA sequence: TGTGCCAGCAGCGTCCAAGAGGGGGGTTACGAGCAGTACTTC. Translated, it gives CASSVQEGGYEQYF. The variable domain in full, completed from reference TRBV9 and TRBJ2-7, reads DSGVTQTPKHLITATGQRVTLRCSPRSGDLSVYWYQQSLDQGLQFLIQYYNGEERAKGNILERFSAQQFPDLHSELNLSSLELGDSALYFCASSVQEGGYEQYFGPGTRLTVT.

The chain joins TRBV27 to TRBJ2-5, with a weak D call TRBD2 (7 bases). This CDR3 is 14 amino acids long. Germline values: CDR1 MNHEY, CDR2 SMNVEV (reference sequence). V lost 5 bases, J lost 2 bases, and 12 bases lay in between. CDR3 region: CASSLRGRQETQYF. Here the CDR3 DNA reads TGTGCCAGCAGTCTGCGGGGGCGGCAAGAGACCCAGTACTTC.

The chain carries TRBV7-8 and TRBJ1-3, with a possible D match to TRBD1 (6 bases). This CDR3 has 15 amino acids. V gave up 5 bases and J gave up 2 bases, with 13 bases separating them. Germline CDR1 and CDR2: SGHVS and FQNEAQ. CDR3 coding DNA: TGTGCCAGCAGCCGAACAGGGAGTCCTGGAAACACCATATATTTT. Protein: CASSRTGSPGNTIYF.

The J gene is TRBJ2-3, the V gene TRBV7-9; TRBD2 matches at 10 bases. Germline V gene data show CDR1 as SEHNR and CDR2 as FQNEAQ (reference sequence). V was pared by 5 bases and J by 4 bases, with 3 bases of the junction left unmatched. The CDR3 is 14 residues long. The CDR3 reads CASSMSGGADTQYF. CDR3 sequence (DNA): TGTGCCAGCAGCATGAGCGGGGGGGCAGATACGCAGTATTTT. The full variable domain, rest sourced from reference TRBV7-9 and TRBJ2-3, is DTGVSQNPRHKITKRGQNVTFRCDPISEHNRLYWYRQTLGQGPEFLTYFQNEAQLEKSRLLSDRFSAERPKGSFSTLEIQRTEQGDSAMYLCASSMSGGADTQYFGPGTRLTVL.

This chain uses TRBV2 with TRBJ1-3, with a possible D match to TRBD1 (5 bases). The germline V gene has CDR1 SNHLY and CDR2 FYNNEI. V dropped 1 base and J dropped 5 bases, with 12 bases sitting between them. The CDR3 contains 15 residues. In nucleotides, the CDR3 is TGTGCCAGCAGTGAAGTTGGGGGACCGAGAAACACCATATATTTT. Protein: CASSEVGGPRNTIYF.

V gene TRBV28 combines with J gene TRBJ1-5; TRBD1 might be the D (6 bases). The CDR3 spans 16 residues. The germline V gene has CDR1 MDHEN and CDR2 SYDVKM. V dropped 10 bases and J dropped 0 bases, with 19 bases sitting between them. The CDR3 region is CATEGFPGDSNQPQHF. The CDR3 nucleotides are TGTGCCACCGAAGGGTTCCCAGGGGATAGCAATCAGCCCCAGCATTTT.

The chain uses TRBV19 and TRBJ1-5; D is unclear. This CDR3 has 14 residues. Per germline, CDR1 LNHDA and CDR2 SQIVND (reference sequence). V was clipped by 0 bases and J by 7 bases, with 10 bases between them. This CDR3 is CASSIEEGRQPQHF. CDR3 in DNA: TGTGCCAGTAGTATAGAAGAGGGTAGGCAGCCCCAGCATTTT.